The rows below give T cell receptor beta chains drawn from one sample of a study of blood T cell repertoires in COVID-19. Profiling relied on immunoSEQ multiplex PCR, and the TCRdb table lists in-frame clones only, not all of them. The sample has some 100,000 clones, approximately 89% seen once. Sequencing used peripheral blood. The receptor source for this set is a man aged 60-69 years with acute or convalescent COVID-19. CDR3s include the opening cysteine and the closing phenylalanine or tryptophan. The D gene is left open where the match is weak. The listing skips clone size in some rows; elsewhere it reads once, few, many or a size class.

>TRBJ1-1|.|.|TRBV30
TGTGCCTGGAGTGTCAGGGCGGACACTGAAGCTTTCTTT
CAWSVRADTEAFF
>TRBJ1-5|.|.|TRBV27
TGTGCCAGCAGTTGGCAGGGGTTGGGCAATCAGCCCCAGCATTTT
CASSWQGLGNQPQHF
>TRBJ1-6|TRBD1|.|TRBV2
TGTGCCAGCAGAGAAGGACAGGGGGCGCGGACACCCCTCCACTTT
CASREGQGARTPLHF
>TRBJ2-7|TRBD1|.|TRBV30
TGTGCCTGGAGTCGGACAGGGGGCCCACGCCATATATCCTACGAGCAGTACTTC
CAWSRTGGPRHISYEQYF
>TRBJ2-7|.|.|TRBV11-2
TGTGCCAGCAGCCTCAACAGGGTGTACGAGCAGTACTTC
CASSLNRVYEQYF
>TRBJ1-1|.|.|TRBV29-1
TGCAGCGTTGATCCGGCAGGGGCGGACACTGAAGCTTTCTTT
CSVDPAGADTEAFF
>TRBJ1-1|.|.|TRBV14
TGTGCCAGCAGCCAAGAAGCGGGGGGTAGGAAAGCTTTCTTT
CASSQEAGGRKAFF
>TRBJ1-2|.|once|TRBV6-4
TGTGCCAGCAGAGTGGACAGTCCGGATGGCTACACCTTC
CASRVDSPDGYTF
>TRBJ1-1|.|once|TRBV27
TGTGCCAGCAGTAGATCCCAGTTAATGAACACTGAAGCTTTCTTT
CASSRSQLMNTEAFF
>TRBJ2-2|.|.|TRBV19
TGTGCCAGTAGTATTGGCCCCGGGGAGCTGTTTTTT
CASSIGPGELFF
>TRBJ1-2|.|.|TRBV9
TGTGCCAGCAGCGGGACAGACTCTGGCTACACCTTC
CASSGTDSGYTF
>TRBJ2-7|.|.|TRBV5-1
TGCGCCAGCAGCTTGTCAGGGTTCTACGAGCAGTACTTC
CASSLSGFYEQYF
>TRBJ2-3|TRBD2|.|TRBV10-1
TGCGCCAGTTCCCCATCCGCGGGAGATGTGGATACGCAGTATTTT
CASSPSAGDVDTQYF
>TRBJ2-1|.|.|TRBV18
TGTGCCAGCTCACCACCTCTGACAGACCTCTCCTACAATGAGCAGTTCTTC
CASSPPLTDLSYNEQFF
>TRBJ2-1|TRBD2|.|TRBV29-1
TGCAGCGTTGGGGGCGGGAGTAGGGACAATGAGCAGTTCTTC
CSVGGGSRDNEQFF
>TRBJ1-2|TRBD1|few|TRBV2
TGTGCCAGCTCGGACAGGGGACGCTATGGCTACACCTTC
CASSDRGRYGYTF
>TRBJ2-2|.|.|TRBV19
TGTGCCAGTAGTTCTCCGTCGGAGCTGTTTTTT
CASSSPSELFF
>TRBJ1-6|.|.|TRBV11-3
TGTGCCAGCAGCCCCGCGGGAGGGGGATCACCCCTCCACTTT
CASSPAGGGSPLHF
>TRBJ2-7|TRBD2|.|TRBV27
TGTGCCAGCAGGAGAACCCTACTAGCGGGAGATCCCGGTAGGGCCCACAGACCCTACGAGCAGTACTTC
CASRRTLLAGDPGRAHRPYEQYF
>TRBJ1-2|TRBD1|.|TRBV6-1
TGTGCCAGCAGTCAAGGGTGGACAGGGGTACCCAGGAGCTACACCTTC
CASSQGWTGVPRSYTF
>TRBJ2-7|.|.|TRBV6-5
TGTGCCAGCAGGTCCGGGACATTCGCGTCCGAGCAGTACTTC
CASRSGTFASEQYF
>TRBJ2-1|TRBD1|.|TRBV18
TGTGCCAGCTCACCCGCAACAGGGGGCTCCGAGCAGTTCTTC
CASSPATGGSEQFF
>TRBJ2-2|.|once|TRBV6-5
TGTGCCAGCAGCTACATTCAGGGGATGGACACCGGGGAGCTGTTTTTT
CASSYIQGMDTGELFF
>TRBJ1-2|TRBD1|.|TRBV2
TGTGCCAGTCGGGACGGGACAGGGACCTATGGCTACACCTTC
CASRDGTGTYGYTF
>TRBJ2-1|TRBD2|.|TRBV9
TGTGCCAGCAGCGTAAAAGGTGGGCTAGCGGCGGGGGGCGATGAGCAGTTCTTC
CASSVKGGLAAGGDEQFF
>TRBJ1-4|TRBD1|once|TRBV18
TGTGCCAGCTCACCGAGACAGGGGACGAGTGAAAAACTGTTTTTT
CASSPRQGTSEKLFF
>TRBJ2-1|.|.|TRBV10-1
TGCGCCAGCAGTGCCGGGTCCTTCTCCTACAATGAGCAGTTCTTC
CASSAGSFSYNEQFF
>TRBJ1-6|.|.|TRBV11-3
TGTGCCAGCAGCTCTCCGGGGGGGACCCTCCACTTT
CASSSPGGTLHF
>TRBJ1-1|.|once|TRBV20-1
TGCAGTGCTAGAGGGTGGGAGGCTTTCTTT
CSARGWEAFF
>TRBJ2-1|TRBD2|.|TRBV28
TGTGCCGTAGTACCGGGACTAGCGGGACGAGGGTCGGGGAGTGAGCAGTTCTTC
CAVVPGLAGRGSGSEQFF
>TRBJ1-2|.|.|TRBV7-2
TGTGCCAGCAGCTTAGAGGCGGTCCGCTACTATGGCTACACCTTC
CASSLEAVRYYGYTF
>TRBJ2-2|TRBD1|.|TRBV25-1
TGTGCCAGCAGTGGGTGGCAGGGGGCAGGCGGGGAGCTGTTTTTT
CASSGWQGAGGELFF